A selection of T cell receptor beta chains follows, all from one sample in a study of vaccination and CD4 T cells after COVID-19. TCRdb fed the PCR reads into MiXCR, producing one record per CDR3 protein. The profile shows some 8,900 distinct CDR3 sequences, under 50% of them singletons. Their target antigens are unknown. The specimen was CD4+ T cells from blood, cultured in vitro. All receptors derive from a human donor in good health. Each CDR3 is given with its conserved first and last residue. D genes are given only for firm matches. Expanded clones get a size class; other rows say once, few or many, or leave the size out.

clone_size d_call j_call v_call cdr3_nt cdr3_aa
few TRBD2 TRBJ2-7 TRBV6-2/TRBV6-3 TGTGCCAGCACCCCCGGGGGGAACCTCTACGAGCAGTACTTC CASTPGGNLYEQYF
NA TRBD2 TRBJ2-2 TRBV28 TGTGCCAGCAGAGGAGCGGGGAAGAACACCGGGGAGCTGTTTTTT CASRGAGKNTGELFF
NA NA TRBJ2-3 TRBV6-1 TGTGCCACCTTTCAGCGCGTCGGGGATACGCAGTATTTT CATFQRVGDTQYF
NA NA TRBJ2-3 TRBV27 TGTGCCAGCAGTTTGTTCCCGACTAGAGGCACAGATACGCAGTATTTT CASSLFPTRGTDTQYF
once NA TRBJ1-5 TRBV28 TGTGCCAGCAGTTTATCAGGGATCAATCAGCCCCAGCATTTT CASSLSGINQPQHF
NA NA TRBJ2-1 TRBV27 TGTGCCAGCAGTTCCCCCGGAGGGTTCGATGAGCAGTTCTTC CASSSPGGFDEQFF
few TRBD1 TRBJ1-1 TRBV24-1 TGTGCCACCCGAGGCTACCGGGACAGCATGAACACTGAAGCTTTCTTT CATRGYRDSMNTEAFF
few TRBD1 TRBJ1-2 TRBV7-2 TGTGCCATTCGGGACAGGGACGCCTATGGCTACACCTTC CAIRDRDAYGYTF
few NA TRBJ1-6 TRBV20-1 TGCAGTGCTAGAGATAAAGGGGGTTGGGATTCACCCCTCCACTTT CSARDKGGWDSPLHF
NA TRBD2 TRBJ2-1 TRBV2 TGTGCCAGCAGGCCACAGGCAGCGGGAACTAATGAGCAGTTCTTC CASRPQAAGTNEQFF
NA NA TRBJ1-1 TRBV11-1 TGTGCCAGCAGCTTAAGTGCCACAAGGAACACTGAAGCTTTCTTT CASSLSATRNTEAFF
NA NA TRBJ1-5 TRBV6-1 TGTGCCACCTCCTATAGCAATCAGCCCCAGCATTTT CATSYSNQPQHF
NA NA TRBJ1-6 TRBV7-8 TGTGCCAGCAGCTTATTCGAGGCCCGAGCATCACCCCTCCACTTT CASSLFEARASPLHF
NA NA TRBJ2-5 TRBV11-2 TGTGCCAGCAGCTTAGACGGCCCAGAAACCCAGTACTTC CASSLDGPETQYF
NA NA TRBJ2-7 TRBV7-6 TGTGCCAGCAGCTTAGCCAAGTCCGAGTTAGTGGCCTACGAGCAGTACTTC CASSLAKSELVAYEQYF
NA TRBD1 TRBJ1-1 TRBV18 TGTGCCAGCTCACAGAAGGGGACAGCCGAAGCTTTCTTT CASSQKGTAEAFF
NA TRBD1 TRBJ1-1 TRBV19 TGTGCCAGTGATGCCGGGACAGGGATGTTTTTGAACACTGAAGCTTTCTTT CASDAGTGMFLNTEAFF
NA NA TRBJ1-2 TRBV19 TGTGCCAGTCAGGGCTCCGGCGGCTACACCTTC CASQGSGGYTF
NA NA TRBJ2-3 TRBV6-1 TGTGCCAGCAGTGGATATTCTAGCACAGATACGCAGTATTTT CASSGYSSTDTQYF
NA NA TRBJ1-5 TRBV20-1 TGCAGTGCTACGACAGATAATAGCAATCAGCCCCAGCATTTT CSATTDNSNQPQHF
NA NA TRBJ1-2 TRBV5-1 TGCGCCAGCAGCTTGGCCGGGGATTCAGCCTATGGCTACACCTTC CASSLAGDSAYGYTF
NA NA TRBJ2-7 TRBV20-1 TGCAGTGCTAGCCCCCTAATCAACTACGAGCAGTACTTC CSASPLINYEQYF
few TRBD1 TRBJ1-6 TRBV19 TGTGCCAGTAGTATCGAACAGGGGGCTAATTCACCCCTCCACTTT CASSIEQGANSPLHF
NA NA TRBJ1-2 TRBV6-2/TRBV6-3 TGTGCCAGCAGTTACTCATCGCGCGGGGGACGATCTAACTATGGCTACACCTTC CASSYSSRGGRSNYGYTF
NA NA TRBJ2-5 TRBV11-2 TGTGCCAGCAGCTTAGGATTACGGGGCGAGGAGACCCAGTACTTC CASSLGLRGEETQYF
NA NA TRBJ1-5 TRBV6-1 TGTGCCAGCAAGGGCCGATATAGCAATCAGCCCCAGCATTTT CASKGRYSNQPQHF
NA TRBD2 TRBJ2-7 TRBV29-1 TGCAGCGTGGGGACTAGCGGCCTAACCCACGAGCAGTACTTC CSVGTSGLTHEQYF
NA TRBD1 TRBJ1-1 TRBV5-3 TGTGCCAGCAGCCCGGGGACAGGGTGGGTCACTGAAGCTTTCTTT CASSPGTGWVTEAFF
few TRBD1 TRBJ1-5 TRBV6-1 TGTGCCAGCAGTCCAAGACAGGGACTAAATCAGCCCCAGCATTTT CASSPRQGLNQPQHF
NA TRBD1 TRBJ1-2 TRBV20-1 TGCAGTGCTACGGACAGGGGGCTTGGCTATGGCTACACCTTC CSATDRGLGYGYTF
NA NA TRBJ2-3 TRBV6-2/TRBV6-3 TGTGCCAGCAGCCACAGGGGGAGGGCCACAGATACGCAGTATTTT CASSHRGRATDTQYF
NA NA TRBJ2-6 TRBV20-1 TGCAGTGCTAGGGCCTCTGGGGCCAACGTCCTGACTTTC CSARASGANVLTF
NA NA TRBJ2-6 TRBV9 TGTGCCAGCAGCGTAGTTACAGGGACGAGCTCTGGGGCCAACGTCCTGACTTTC CASSVVTGTSSGANVLTF
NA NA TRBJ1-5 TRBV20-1 TGCAGTGCTAGAGATAACAGTTATCAGCCCCAGCATTTT CSARDNSYQPQHF
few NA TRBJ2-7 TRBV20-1 TGCAGTGCTAGGGGGGGCTACGAGCAGTACTTC CSARGGYEQYF
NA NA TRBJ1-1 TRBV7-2 TGTGCCAGCAGCATCGGGCCGACGGACCAAGCTTTCTTT CASSIGPTDQAFF
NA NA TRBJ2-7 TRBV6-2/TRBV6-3 TGTGCCAGCAGTTACATGGACAGCTACGAGCAGTACTTC CASSYMDSYEQYF
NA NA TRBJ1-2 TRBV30 TGTGCCTGCCCCCTATCAGATGGCTACACCTTC CACPLSDGYTF
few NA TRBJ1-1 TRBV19 TGTGCCAGTAGTATAGACCAAGGATTCACTGAAGCTTTCTTT CASSIDQGFTEAFF
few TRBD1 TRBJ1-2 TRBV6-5 TGTGCCAGCAGTTACTCGATCACCCAGGGGGGTGGCTACACCTTC CASSYSITQGGGYTF
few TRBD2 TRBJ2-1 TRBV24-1 TGTGCCACCAGTGGAAATAGCGGGGAGAAAGGTAATGAGCAGTTCTTC CATSGNSGEKGNEQFF
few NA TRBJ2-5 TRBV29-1 TGCAGCGCCCGAACCCTCCAAGTCAGAGAGACCCAGTACTTC CSARTLQVRETQYF
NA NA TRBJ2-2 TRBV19 TGTGCCAGTAGTATACCCGTGGCAGCCGGGGTGGGGGAGCTGTTTTTT CASSIPVAAGVGELFF
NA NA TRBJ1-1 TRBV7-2 TGTGCCAGCAGCTTACGGGCAGCTAACACTGAAGCTTTCTTT CASSLRAANTEAFF
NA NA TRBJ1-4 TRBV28 TGTGCCAGCAGTAGCGGGGCGGGGAATGAAAAACTGTTTTTT CASSSGAGNEKLFF
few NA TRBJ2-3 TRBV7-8 TGTGCCAGCAGCTTAGAAGGACAGCTTGCCACAGATACGCAGTATTTT CASSLEGQLATDTQYF
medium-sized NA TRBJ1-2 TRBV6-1 TGTGCCAGCAGTACCCTGGCATTAGCTAACTATGGCTACACCTTC CASSTLALANYGYTF
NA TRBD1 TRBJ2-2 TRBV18 TGTGCCAGCTCACCACTGGGGACAGGGAGCGGGGAGCTGTTTTTT CASSPLGTGSGELFF
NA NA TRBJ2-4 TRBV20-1 TGCAGTGCTAGGGAATTAGCCAAAAACATTCAGTACTTC CSARELAKNIQYF
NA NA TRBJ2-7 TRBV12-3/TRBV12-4 TGTGCCAGCAGTTTGAGAGGGTACGAGCAGTACTTC CASSLRGYEQYF